The 3 T cell receptor beta chains listed next were all sequenced from one sample in a study of CD8 T cells in ankylosing spondylitis. Study observations and caveats: Ankylosing spondylitis blood appeared to carry a characteristic TCR beta motif of roughly eight highly homologous variants.

One entry per CDR3 protein results from TCRdb running MiXCR on the 5' RACE reads. The table lists about 510,000 distinct CDR3 sequences, about 5.2% of them singletons, with 3% to 4% in the top ten. For these TCRs, the target antigens are not known. The sequenced sample consisted of blood, either unsorted or a sorted T cell fraction (not recorded which). The receptors derive from a male donor with ankylosing spondylitis.

This clonotype showed up many times. The rearrangement links TRBV7-2 to TRBJ2-6; unclear D gene. V was trimmed by 7 bases and J by 4 bases, leaving 14 bases between them. The CDR3 is 15 residues long. CDR1 is SGHTA, CDR2 FQGNSA, per germline. CDR3 sequence (DNA): TGTGCCAGCATAGGGTTCGGTGCCGGGGCCAACGTCCTGACTTTC. Translated: CASIGFGAGANVLTF.

This clonotype was observed at least ten times. The rearrangement joins TRBV7-2 to TRBJ2-7; TRBD2 matches at 8 bases. Per germline, CDR1 SGHTA and CDR2 FQGNSA. The V gene end was trimmed by 1 base and the J gene end by 0 bases; junction bases not matched to a gene: 8. The CDR3 is made up of 17 amino acids. The CDR3 reads CASSLVGWREVSYEQYF. The DNA for the CDR3 is TGTGCCAGCAGCTTAGTAGGGTGGCGGGAGGTCTCCTACGAGCAGTACTTC.

This clonotype has at least ten counts. This chain uses TRBV18 with TRBJ1-2, with D maybe TRBD1 (6 bases). The germline V gene has CDR1 KGHSH and CDR2 LQKENI. V was shortened by 4 bases and J by 4 bases, with 16 bases between the two germline ends. The CDR3 spans 15 residues. The CDR3 reads CASSRALDSSYGYTF. In nucleotides, the CDR3 is TGTGCCAGCTCACGGGCATTGGACAGCTCCTATGGCTACACCTTC.